This record looks at one T cell receptor (beta chain) sequence and its context. Its cognate antigen has yet to be identified. Base qualities are not at hand, and no much larger clone is one base apart. The immunoSEQ hsTCRB v3.0 assay was used at survey level resolution for TRB variable region sequencing. The target sequencing depth for TRB was about 40,000-55,000 T-cell genomes per sample. Pooled TRB libraries were sequenced on an Illumina MiSeq with a v3 150-cycle kit. The paper's processing steps were these. Repertoire analysis was performed in R inside a reproducible Nextflow workflow that covered QC, data transformation and analysis. LymphoSeq2, an R package for exploring AIRR-Seq data, was used to implement the custom analyses. After excluding a few samples that yielded fewer than 5000 total TRB sequences, 188 HIV repertoires remained for analysis. Of the 188 retained HIV repertoires, under 65 were collected before and approximately 130 after ART initiation. Repertoires were downsampled to 5000 TRB nucleotide sequences, with summary statistics averaged over 100 downsampling iterations. TRB sequences were retained for analysis only if CDR3 regions of at least seven amino acids were present. Diversity was measured with a Shannon entropy-derived clonality score and the Gini coefficient. In repertoire networks, the top 5000 CDR3 amino acid sequences were linked whenever an edit distance of one separated two sequences. GLIPH2 predicted antigen specificity groups and MHC restriction for TRB CDR3 amino acid sequences. To flag known associations with CMV, EBV, HIV or tissue antigens, CDR3 amino acid sequences were compared against VDJdb and McPAS-TCR. Pre-ART, post-ART and control groups were compared with Wilcoxon signed-rank tests and Holm-Bonferroni correction. TCRdb took this table from immuneACCESS and kept in-frame rearrangements with V and J called. Such tables lack part of the clones; where checked against another copy, unresolved V genes explain under half of the gap, and the rest is unexplained. The V and J calls and the clone size are those of that table, but D and trimming were determined from the DNA. Across this sample there are 30,000 to 40,000 clones, with roughly four fifths seen only once. The top ten clonotypes cover 10% to 15% of the sample.

These data originate in a study of long-term antiretroviral therapy in people with HIV (dated by TCRdb to between 2021 and 2024). Background on the whole study: The earliest samples were collected roughly a decade before the 2015 WHO recommendation for immediate ART, at a time when ART was usually postponed until CD4 counts fell. A retrospective serial study tested whether changes in peripheral blood TRB repertoire composition and diversity were associated with ART initiation and durable HIV suppression. A total of about 190 cryopreserved PBMC samples were contributed to the cohort by 30 adults with confirmed HIV infection, with samples collected serially over a mean of roughly six years (range 1-12). Of the approximately 28 participants with HIV, ten to eleven were female. No cross-contamination during QIAcube processing turned up in test extractions that ran a monoclonal T-cell line alongside more than 30 polyclonal samples.

Participants were included only if at least one PBMC sample before ART initiation and at least two post-ART samples were available. All participants with HIV were treated in the United States of America. Cryopreserved samples of about 0.9-11 million PBMC were thawed and washed before DNA extraction. At the time of the earliest PBMC sample, participants with HIV were aged between roughly 20 and 60 years. PBMC samples from each participant spanned 1-4 timepoints before ART initiation and 2-8 timepoints after ART initiation, with a median of 7 samples. For every participant, serial HIV viral load, CD4+ T-cell count, ART history and demographic data were obtained. A Qiagen kit on a QIAcube was used to extract genomic DNA from unsorted PBMC, with samples processed in batches of 12. Broader findings and caveats from the paper: At every time point, the repertoire was dominated by expanded TRB clones first identified before ART initiation, although this dominance fluctuated and, in many PLHIV, declined after ART. Since PBMC availability was limited, sequencing covered only the TCR beta chain, with no alpha chain pairing. Inferences about post-ART repertoire changes were limited because no data were available on ART adherence, viral resistance or therapy changes. Starting ART was linked to a significant rise in TRB diversity, yet even after long-term ART the diversity remained significantly lower than in transplant donor controls. Compared with controls, HIV repertoires had narrower CDR3 length ranges, and the network structure pointed to an antigen-experienced repertoire that shifted only slightly toward naive after ART. The samples span the years 2004 to 2017, and the ART regimens used may be less effective than current regimens. Because cell numbers in pre-ART samples were limited, unsorted PBMC were profiled instead of sorted CD4+ and CD8+ T cells.

The specimen comprised unsorted PBMCs, sampled 0.3 years after starting antiretroviral therapy. The sequence derives from a man between 18 and 35 years old with HIV.

The CDR3 region has the sequence CASSLVPSLTDTQYF. The sequence in DNA is TGCGCCAGCAGCTTGGTCCCCAGTCTCACAGATACGCAGTATTTT. The sequence joins TRBV5-1 to TRBJ2-3, with the D gene too uncertain to name. The germline V gene gives CDR1 as SGHRS and CDR2 as YFSETQ. Deletion took 0 bases off V and 2 bases off J, with a span of 10 bases between the germline ends. Reading from cysteine to phenylalanine, the CDR3 counts 15 amino acids. Only the CDR3 region is kept as DNA, spanning 45 bases read in frame from base 1.